This T cell receptor (beta chain) was obtained from a study of early T cells in non-severe SARS-CoV-2 infection. The overall study: Chains were unpaired, as sequencing was done on bulk RNA from unsorted whole blood.

CDR3 length equals 16 residues. Germline CDR1 is SGHAT and CDR2 is FQNNGV. V trimming: 5 bases; J trimming: 3 bases; junction bases outside the gene matches: 5. Attachment of unique molecular identifiers was made to individual cDNA molecules. TCRdb fed the 5' RACE reads into MiXCR, producing one record per CDR3 protein. The table includes approximately 49,000 distinct CDR3 sequences, roughly 10% detected once. This clonotype showed up many times. The V and J genes are TRBV11-2 and TRBJ2-1, with TRBD2 identical over 12 bases. This sequence originates from an adult who was a healthcare worker with PCR-confirmed SARS-CoV-2 infection or an uninfected control (not recorded which). Sequenced material: whole blood. The CDR3 is CASSLTSGGFYNEQFF. The CDR3 nucleotides are TGTGCCAGCAGCCTCACTAGCGGGGGGTTCTACAATGAGCAGTTCTTC.